Presented here are 14 T cell receptor beta chains from one specimen sequenced in a study of T cell responses to AZD1222 COVID-19 vaccine. Only in-frame clones appear in the TCRdb table, and some are missing; sequencing was by immunoSEQ multiplex PCR. The repertoire holds about 120,000 clones, around 85% seen once, with around 1.6% in the top ten. Sequenced here: peripheral blood, sampled on day 0 of AZD1222 vaccination. The receptors here all came from an adult in good health.

This chain joins TRBV11-3 and TRBJ1-2; D not resolved. The germline V gene encodes CDR1 SGHNT and CDR2 YENEEA. The length of the CDR3 is 12 residues. Trimming took 5 bases from V and 1 from J, leaving 5 bases between them. In nucleotides, the CDR3 is TGTGCCAGCAGCGGCAGTAACTATGGCTACACCTTC. Residues: CASSGSNYGYTF.

The chain is built from TRBV6-5 and TRBJ1-2, with a tentative D call TRBD1 (5 bases). Germline CDR1 and CDR2: MNHEY and SVGAGI. Trimming took 6 bases from V and 4 from J, leaving 9 bases between them. This CDR3 is built from 12 residues. The CDR3 DNA follows: TGTGCCAGCAGGACCGGGACCTATGGCTACACCTTC. This codes for CASRTGTYGYTF.

The rearrangement links TRBV12-3 or TRBV12-4 to TRBJ1-1; no firm D call. V was pared by 2 bases and J by 1 base, with 5 bases between. The CDR3 length is 13 residues. CDR3 residues: CASSLSQNTEAFF. Here the CDR3 DNA reads TGTGCCAGCAGTTTAAGCCAGAACACTGAAGCTTTCTTT.

The chain is built from TRBV7-3 and TRBJ2-1; D gene unclear. V was trimmed by 2 bases and J by 4 bases, leaving 21 bases between them. CDR1 SGHTA and CDR2 FQGTGA come from the germline V gene. This CDR3 has 18 amino acids. As DNA, the CDR3 is TGTGCCAGCAGCTTACTCCCCCCAAGAGTATCTAGTTACAATGAGCAGTTCTTC. It is translated as CASSLLPPRVSSYNEQFF.

The chain couples TRBV9 to TRBJ1-1; no definite D call. Germline loops: CDR1 SGDLS, CDR2 YYNGEE. Trimming took 0 bases from V and 3 from J, leaving 6 bases between them. This CDR3 has 13 residues. CDR3 amino acids: CASSVGHYTEAFF. CDR3 DNA sequence: TGTGCCAGCAGCGTAGGACATTACACTGAAGCTTTCTTT.

V gene TRBV14 combines with J gene TRBJ1-2; D gene ambiguous. This CDR3 contains 14 residues. V lost 0 bases to trimming and J lost 5 bases, with 10 bases between them. The germline CDR1 and CDR2 sequences are SGHDN and FVKESK. As DNA, the CDR3 is TGTGCCAGCAGCCAAGATTTGAATTGGTATGGCTACACCTTC. Translating it yields CASSQDLNWYGYTF.

The chain has TRBV11-3 and TRBJ2-1; 8 bases match TRBD2. Unmatched junction bases numbered 5, after V lost 4 bases and J lost 3 bases. Germline V gene lookup returns CDR1 SGHNT and CDR2 YENEEA. The CDR3 runs to 15 residues. DNA for the CDR3: TGTGCCAGCAGCTCCCGGGAGGGAGACTACAATGAGCAGTTCTTC. This gives the protein CASSSREGDYNEQFF.

V gene TRBV14 combines with J gene TRBJ2-1; D ambiguous. Germline CDR1 SGHDN, CDR2 FVKESK. CDR3 length equals 13 residues. V was cut by 0 bases and J by 4 bases, with 4 bases left in between. The CDR3 reads CASSQESYNEQFF. The CDR3 coding sequence is TGTGCCAGCAGCCAAGAATCTTACAATGAGCAGTTCTTC.

The chain joins TRBV7-2 to TRBJ2-1; no definite D call. CDR1 is SGHTA and CDR2 is FQGNSA in the germline V gene. The CDR3 totals 13 residues. V lost 5 bases and J 4 bases, leaving 9 bases between the germline ends. The CDR3 sequence: CASSILIYNEQFF. In DNA, the CDR3 is TGTGCCAGCAGCATACTCATTTACAATGAGCAGTTCTTC.

The chain carries TRBV6-5 and TRBJ1-6; D unclear. V was cut by 2 bases and J by 2 bases, with 7 bases left in between. CDR1 MNHEY and CDR2 SVGAGI come from the germline V gene. This CDR3 contains 15 residues. The CDR3 loop is CASSYREPYNSPLHF. CDR3 sequence (DNA): TGTGCCAGCAGTTACAGGGAACCCTATAATTCACCCCTCCACTTT.

The V call is TRBV5-1, the J call TRBJ1-2; D might be TRBD1 (6 bases). Germline V gene sequence: CDR1 SGHRS, CDR2 YFSETQ. Trimming stripped 7 bases from V and 4 bases from J, with 14 bases between. The CDR3 sequence is 13 residues long. The CDR3 DNA follows: TGCGCCAGCTCGGGGGGGCTTAGCTATGGCTACACCTTC. Amino acid sequence: CASSGGLSYGYTF.

The chain employs TRBV19 and TRBJ1-6; D uncertain. V gave up 4 bases and J gave up 7 bases, with 11 bases separating them. This CDR3 is 14 amino acids long. From germline, CDR1 is LNHDA and CDR2 SQIVND (reference sequence). CDR3 residues: CASSTQTGNSPLHF. DNA of the CDR3: TGTGCCAGTAGTACGCAAACGGGGAATTCACCCCTCCACTTT.

J is TRBJ1-2 and V is TRBV5-8; unclear D gene. V was pared by 4 bases and J by 7 bases, with 11 bases between. CDR1 is SGHTS and CDR2 is YDEGEE in the germline V gene. The CDR3 has 12 amino acids. This chain's CDR3 is CASSVTLVGYTF. Written as DNA, the CDR3 is TGTGCCAGCAGCGTGACGCTGGTTGGCTACACCTTC. Combining the CDR3 with reference TRBV5-8 and TRBJ1-2 gives the whole variable domain EAGVTQSPTHLIKTRGQQATLRCSPISGHTSVYWYQQALGLGLQFLLWYDEGEERNRGNFPPRFSGRQFPNYSSELNVNALELEDSALYLCASSVTLVGYTFGSGTRLTVV.

The genes are TRBV5-4 and TRBJ1-2; no definite D call. The CDR3 has 13 residues. V was clipped by 0 bases and J by 3 bases, with 6 bases between them. The germline V gene encodes CDR1 SGHNT and CDR2 YYREEE (reference sequence). This CDR3 is CASSLDRDYGYTF. The CDR3 region has the DNA TGTGCCAGCAGCTTGGACCGGGACTATGGCTACACCTTC.